The 28 T cell receptor beta chains below were found in one sample sequenced in a study of cytomegalovirus exposure and HLA in healthy donors. Amplification used 60 Vbeta primers and 13 Jbeta primers. Libraries were prepared by immunoSEQ multiplex PCR; TCRdb keeps only in-frame clonotypes and omits some of them. Seen here are under 150,000 clones, around 79% observed once, and the top ten hold roughly 1%. The sequenced material came from PBMCs. These receptors originate from a man between 18 and 35 years old in good health and CMV-seronegative.

The chain combines TRBV5-1 with TRBJ2-1; TRBD2 matches at 14 bases. Trimming cost V 4 bases and J 6 bases; bases outside gene matches: 6. Germline CDR1 and CDR2: SGHRS and YFSETQ. This CDR3 comprises 16 residues. This chain's CDR3 is CASSVTSGGGGNEQFF. The CDR3 DNA reads as TGCGCCAGCAGCGTGACTAGCGGGGGGGGTGGCAATGAGCAGTTCTTC.

This clone was observed a handful of times. The chain is built from TRBV5-1 and TRBJ1-1; D is uncertain. Germline values: CDR1 SGHRS, CDR2 YFSETQ. This CDR3 has 14 amino acids. The V gene lost 0 bases and the J gene lost 3 bases, with 9 bases spanning the gap. The CDR3 spells CASSLERWDTEAFF. The CDR3, as DNA: TGCGCCAGCAGCTTGGAGCGATGGGACACTGAAGCTTTCTTT.

This chain links TRBV21-1 with TRBJ2-1; the DNA was not compared with TRBD1, the D call given in the table. TRBV21-1 corresponds to a pseudogene. The CDR3 has 15 residues. CDR3 nucleotides: TGTGCCAGCAGCACATGGACAGGAAGGAACTATGAGCAGTTCTTC. It codes for CASSTWTGRNYEQFF.

V gene TRBV30 combines with J gene TRBJ2-1; TRBD1 is a possible D gene (6 bases). This CDR3 has 14 amino acids. Per the germline V gene, CDR1 is GTSNPN and CDR2 is SVGIG (reference sequence). Trimming left V 5 bases short and J 2 bases short, with 13 bases between. For the CDR3, the DNA is TGTGCCTGGCACCGGGACACAACCTACAATGAGCAGTTCTTC. Translating gives CAWHRDTTYNEQFF.

This chain connects TRBV18 to TRBJ1-1; a weak D match, TRBD1 (6 bases). Germline CDR1 is KGHSH and CDR2 is LQKENI. Trimming left V 5 bases short and J 4 bases short, with 17 bases between. The CDR3 consists of 15 residues. In nucleotides, the CDR3 is TGTGCCAGCTCAGTAGGTCAGGGGCGGCTCACTGAAGCTTTCTTT. Its translation is CASSVGQGRLTEAFF.

The CDR3 is CASSSGQGRREQYF. DNA of the CDR3: TGTGCCAGCAGCTCGGGACAGGGTCGGCGCGAGCAGTACTTC. The J gene is TRBJ2-5, the V gene TRBV5-4, with 9 bases matching TRBD1. The J call may be mistaken, given a closer DNA end match to TRBJ2-7. The germline V gene has CDR1 SGHNT and CDR2 YYREEE (reference sequence). CDR3 length: 14 residues.

This clone was counted a single time. The chain links TRBV30 to TRBJ2-3; 7 bases agree with TRBD2. The germline gives CDR1 GTSNPN, CDR2 SVGIG (reference sequence). This CDR3 comprises 15 residues. The V gene end was trimmed by 2 bases and the J gene end by 6 bases; junction bases not matched to a gene: 11. The CDR3 sequence: CAWSPGRWGGDTQYF. The CDR3, as DNA: TGTGCCTGGAGTCCCGGCCGGTGGGGGGGGGATACGCAGTATTTT.

The chain joins TRBV2 to TRBJ2-7; 13 bases align to TRBD2. V shed 4 bases, J shed 2 bases, and the junction held 5 bases outside the gene matches. This CDR3 region has 16 residues. Germline lookup yields CDR1 SNHLY and CDR2 FYNNEI. The CDR3, as DNA: TGTGCCAGCAGTGCCGGACTAGCGGGGGCCCCCTACGAGCAGTACTTC. Translated: CASSAGLAGAPYEQYF.

This clone was seen more than once but under ten times. The chain employs TRBV5-4 and TRBJ2-5; weak D call: TRBD1 (6 bases). The J call is doubtful: the DNA matches TRBJ2-7 better. Germline CDR1 is SGHNT and CDR2 is YYREEE (reference sequence). There are 15 residues in the CDR3. DNA of the CDR3: TGTGCCAGCAGCTTGGGGACAGCCACTTACTACGAGCAGTACTTC. It yields the protein CASSLGTATYYEQYF.

J is TRBJ1-6 and V is TRBV27, with a weak D call TRBD1 (6 bases). From germline, CDR1 is MNHEY and CDR2 SMNVEV (reference sequence). The CDR3 has 18 residues. V dropped 1 base and J dropped 6 bases, with 19 bases sitting between them. CDR3: CASSLWGLGGRGNSPLHF. CDR3 in DNA: TGTGCCAGCAGTTTATGGGGGCTAGGGGGAAGGGGTAATTCACCCCTCCACTTT.

The chain is built from TRBV18 and TRBJ1-2; the D is unclear. Trimming shortened V by 6 bases and J by 8 bases, and 13 bases separated the two germline ends. This CDR3 has 12 amino acids. Germline CDR1 and CDR2: KGHSH and LQKENI. The CDR3 protein is CASSSEREGYTF. CDR3 coding DNA: TGTGCCAGCTCTTCGGAGAGGGAAGGCTACACCTTC.

The chain links TRBV9 to TRBJ2-5; tentative D call: TRBD1 (6 bases). The end of the DNA is better explained by TRBJ2-7, so the J call may be wrong. CDR1 and CDR2 from the germline V gene are SGDLS and YYNGEE. CDR3 length equals 14 residues. This CDR3 reads CASSVGNTGSEQYF. CDR3 DNA sequence: TGTGCCAGCAGCGTAGGGAACACAGGGTCCGAGCAGTACTTC.

This chain connects TRBV9 to TRBJ2-7; 10 nucleotides line up with TRBD1. Per germline, CDR1 SGDLS and CDR2 YYNGEE. This CDR3 is 15 amino acids long. V lost 0 bases, J lost 0 bases, and 0 bases stayed unmatched. CDR3 sequence (DNA): TGTGCCAGCAGCGTAGGGACAGGGGGCTCCTACGAGCAGTACTTC. Protein sequence: CASSVGTGGSYEQYF.

Details on this clone: The junction does not match germline at one end; this may be a read error. Other nucleotide sequences from this sample produce the same CDR3. The chain has TRBV29-1 and TRBJ2-7, with TRBD1 matching over 7 bases. The CDR3 runs to 13 residues. The germline gives CDR1 SQVTM, CDR2 ANQGSEA. The CDR3 DNA sequence: TGCAGCGTTGGTACAGGGGTCGTATACGAGCAATACTTC. Amino acids: CSVGTGVVYEQYF.

In its sample, this clone was seen a few times. This chain links TRBV6-6 with TRBJ1-1; TRBD1 aligns across 9 bases. The V and J ends lost 6 bases and 10 bases, in that order; junction bases with no gene match: 9. The CDR3 consists of 13 residues. The germline V gene has CDR1 MNHNY and CDR2 SVGAGI (reference sequence). CDR3 loop: CASRRDREAAAFF. DNA for the CDR3: TGTGCCAGCAGGAGGGACAGGGAGGCCGCAGCTTTCTTT.

This clone has a handful of counts. This chain uses TRBV6-1 with TRBJ2-6, with a tentative D call TRBD1 (5 bases). Germline CDR1 is MNHNS and CDR2 is SASEGT. V was cut by 2 bases and J by 4 bases, with 15 bases left in between. The CDR3 has 17 residues. The CDR3 DNA sequence: TGTGCCAGCAGTGAATGGGGCGCGCAAAGCGGGGCCAACGTCCTGACTTTC. Its translation is CASSEWGAQSGANVLTF.

V usage is TRBV15 and J usage is TRBJ1-1; D is possibly TRBD1 (6 bases). V lost 0 bases to trimming and J lost 0 bases, with 8 bases between them. The CDR3 contains 15 residues. Germline V gene lookup returns CDR1 LNHNV and CDR2 YYDKDF (reference sequence). CDR3 DNA: TGTGCCACCAGCAGAGATCAGGGGATGAACACTGAAGCTTTCTTT. Protein sequence: CATSRDQGMNTEAFF. The full variable domain, its missing parts supplied by reference TRBV15 and TRBJ1-1, is DAMVIQNPRYQVTQFGKPVTLSCSQTLNHNVMYWYQQKSSQAPKLLFHYYDKDFNNEADTPDNFQSRRPNTSFCFLDIRSPGLGDTAMYLCATSRDQGMNTEAFFGQGTRLTVV.

The chain links TRBV2 to TRBJ1-2; D is uncertain. The germline V gene encodes CDR1 SNHLY and CDR2 FYNNEI. The CDR3 extends over 12 amino acids. The ends were cut back, 8 bases at V and 3 bases at J, with 10 bases in the middle. CDR3 region: CASVEQYYGYTF. For the CDR3, the DNA is TGTGCCAGCGTAGAACAGTACTATGGCTACACCTTC.

The genes are TRBV7-2 and TRBJ2-3; 8 bases match TRBD1. The CDR3 covers 14 residues. CDR1 and CDR2 (germline): SGHTA, FQGNSA. V dropped 3 bases and J dropped 5; count of bases not matched to a gene: 4. The CDR3 here is CASSFDRGGDTQYF. DNA for the CDR3: TGTGCCAGCAGCTTCGACAGGGGAGGAGATACGCAGTATTTT.

The rearrangement links TRBV7-9 to TRBJ2-3; D unresolved. The CDR3 length is 16 residues. Germline loops: CDR1 SEHNR, CDR2 FQNEAQ (reference sequence). V was shortened by 2 bases and J by 2 bases, with 14 bases between the two germline ends. CDR3 DNA: TGTGCCAGCAGCTTATGGCAGGCCTATGACACAGATACGCAGTATTTT. This gives the protein CASSLWQAYDTDTQYF.

The chain couples TRBV7-8 to TRBJ2-1; 8 bases are shared with TRBD1. The CDR3 is made up of 14 amino acids. V trimming: 2 bases; J trimming: 6 bases; junction bases outside the gene matches: 3. Germline CDR1 is SGHVS and CDR2 is FQNEAQ. The CDR3: CASSLHGQGNEQFF. CDR3 DNA: TGTGCCAGCAGCTTACATGGACAGGGCAATGAGCAGTTCTTC.

CDR3 in amino acids: CASSHDRGEHEKLFF. The CDR3 DNA reads as TGTGCCAGCAGTCACGACAGGGGAGAACATGAAAAACTGTTTTTT. This rearrangement joins TRBV6-6 to TRBJ1-4, with 8 bases matching TRBD1. The CDR3 consists of 15 residues. V lost 5 bases to trimming and J lost 6 bases; unmatched junction nucleotides: 8. Looked up from germline, CDR1 is MNHNY and CDR2 is SVGAGI (reference sequence).

This clone was detected a few times. The rearrangement joins TRBV10-3 to TRBJ2-7; 8 bases are a match to TRBD1. Germline V gives CDR1 ENHRY, CDR2 SYGVKD. The CDR3 covers 12 residues. Germline trimming cut 10 bases from V and 4 bases from J; bases unmatched to any gene: 6. CDR3 loop: CATTGTGYEQYF. The CDR3 DNA reads as TGTGCCACCACCGGGACAGGATACGAGCAGTACTTC.

CDR3 sequence: CASRRAWACEAFF. CDR3 nucleotide sequence: TGTGCCAGTAGGCGAGCCTGGGCTTGTGAAGCTTTCTTT. V is TRBV19 and J is TRBJ1-1; D ambiguous. The ends were cut back, 6 bases at V and 7 bases at J, with 15 bases in the middle. Germline V gene sequence: CDR1 LNHDA, CDR2 SQIVND (reference sequence). This CDR3 is built from 13 residues.

The chain carries TRBV6-1 and TRBJ1-2; D is unclear. From germline, CDR1 is MNHNS and CDR2 SASEGT. The CDR3 extends over 12 amino acids. Trimming left V 5 bases short and J 4 bases short, with 8 bases between. Written as DNA, the CDR3 is TGTGCCAGCAGTAGGGAGGGCTATGGCTACACCTTC. As protein: CASSREGYGYTF.

The J gene is TRBJ1-6, the V gene TRBV7-9; D ambiguous. V was trimmed by 0 bases and J by 7 bases, leaving 19 bases between them. Germline-derived CDR1 and CDR2 are SEHNR and FQNEAQ (reference sequence). CDR3 length: 18 amino acids. CDR3 residues: CASSLAPRGYLRNSPLHF. The CDR3 DNA is TGTGCCAGCAGCTTAGCGCCGCGGGGTTACCTACGGAATTCACCCCTCCACTTT. The full variable domain, its missing parts supplied by reference TRBV7-9 and TRBJ1-6, is DTGVSQNPRHKITKRGQNVTFRCDPISEHNRLYWYRQTLGQGPEFLTYFQNEAQLEKSRLLSDRFSAERPKGSFSTLEIQRTEQGDSAMYLCASSLAPRGYLRNSPLHFGNGTRLTVT.

The chain uses TRBV2 and TRBJ2-1; TRBD2 is a possible D gene (5 bases). The CDR3 extends over 11 amino acids. Germline V gene sequence: CDR1 SNHLY, CDR2 FYNNEI. Trimming took off 6 bases at V and 14 bases at J, with 14 bases between the two ends. CDR3 residues: CASRGVGQEFF. The CDR3 DNA reads as TGTGCCAGCAGGGGAGTAGGGCAGGAGTTCTTC.

The chain uses TRBV29-1 and TRBJ1-2, with 11 bases lining up with TRBD1. V shed 8 bases and J 8 bases; nucleotides not matched to a gene: 10. This CDR3 has 13 amino acids. Germline V gene sequence: CDR1 SQVTM, CDR2 ANQGSEA. The CDR3, as DNA: TGCAGCACCTATGGACAGGGGGCGAGAGGCTACACCTTC. Its protein product is CSTYGQGARGYTF.